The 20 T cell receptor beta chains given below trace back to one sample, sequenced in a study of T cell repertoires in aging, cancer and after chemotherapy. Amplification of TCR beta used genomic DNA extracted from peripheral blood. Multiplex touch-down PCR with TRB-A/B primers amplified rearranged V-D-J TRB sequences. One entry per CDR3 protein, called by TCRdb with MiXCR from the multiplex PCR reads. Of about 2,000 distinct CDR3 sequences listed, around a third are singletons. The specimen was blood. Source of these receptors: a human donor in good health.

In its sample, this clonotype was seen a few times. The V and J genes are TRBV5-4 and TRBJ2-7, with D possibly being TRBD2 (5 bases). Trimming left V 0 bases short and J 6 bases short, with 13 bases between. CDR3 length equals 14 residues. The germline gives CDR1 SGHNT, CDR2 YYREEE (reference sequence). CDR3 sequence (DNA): TGTGCCAGCAGCTTGGATCCAGACTACGTCGAGCAGTACTTC. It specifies CASSLDPDYVEQYF.

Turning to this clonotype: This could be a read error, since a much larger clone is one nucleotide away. The CDR3 reads CASQMGGGNTDTQYF. CDR3 DNA: TGTGCCAGCCAAATGGGTGGCGGGAACACAGATACGCAGTATTTT. The chain recombines TRBV19 with TRBJ2-3; TRBD2 might be the D (6 bases). This CDR3 has 15 amino acids. Germline-derived CDR1 and CDR2 are LNHDA and SQIVND (reference sequence). Trimming took 9 bases from V and 2 from J, leaving 18 bases between them.

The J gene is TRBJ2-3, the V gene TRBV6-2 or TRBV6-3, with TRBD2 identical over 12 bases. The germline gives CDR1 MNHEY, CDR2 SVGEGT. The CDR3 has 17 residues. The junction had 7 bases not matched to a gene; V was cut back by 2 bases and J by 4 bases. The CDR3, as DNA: TGTGCCAGCAGTTACCACACGGGACTAGCGGGCGCAGATACGCAGTATTTT. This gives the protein CASSYHTGLAGADTQYF.

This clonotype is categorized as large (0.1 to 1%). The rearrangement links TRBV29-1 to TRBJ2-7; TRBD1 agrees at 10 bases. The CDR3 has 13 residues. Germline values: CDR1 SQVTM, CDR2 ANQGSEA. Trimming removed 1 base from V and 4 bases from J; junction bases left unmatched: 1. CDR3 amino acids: CSVEGTGGYEQYF. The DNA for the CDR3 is TGCAGCGTTGAAGGGACAGGGGGTTACGAGCAGTACTTC.

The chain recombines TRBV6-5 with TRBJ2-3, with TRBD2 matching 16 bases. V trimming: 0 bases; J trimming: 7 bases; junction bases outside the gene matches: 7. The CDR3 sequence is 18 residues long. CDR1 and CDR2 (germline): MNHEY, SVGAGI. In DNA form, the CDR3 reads TGTGCCAGCAGTTACTCGAGGCCGGGACTAGCGGGAGGGAATACGCAGTATTTT. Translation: CASSYSRPGLAGGNTQYF.

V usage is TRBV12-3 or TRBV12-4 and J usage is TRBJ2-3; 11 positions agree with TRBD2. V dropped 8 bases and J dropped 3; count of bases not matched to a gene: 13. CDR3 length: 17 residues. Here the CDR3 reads CASGSGRGLFGTDTQYF. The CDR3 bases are TGTGCCAGCGGTAGCGGGAGGGGTCTATTCGGGACAGATACGCAGTATTTT.

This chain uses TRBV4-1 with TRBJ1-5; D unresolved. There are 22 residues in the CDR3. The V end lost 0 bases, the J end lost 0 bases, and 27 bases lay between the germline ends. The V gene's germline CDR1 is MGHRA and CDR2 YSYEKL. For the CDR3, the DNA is TGCGCCAGCAGCCAAGATTTCCCGAGCCAGGAGAGGTCGAAGTATAGCAATCAGCCCCAGCATTTT. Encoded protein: CASSQDFPSQERSKYSNQPQHF.

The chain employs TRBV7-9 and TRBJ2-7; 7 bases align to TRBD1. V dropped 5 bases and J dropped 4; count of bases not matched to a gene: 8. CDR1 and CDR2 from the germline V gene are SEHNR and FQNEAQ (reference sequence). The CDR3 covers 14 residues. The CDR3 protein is CASSLNRGAYEQYF. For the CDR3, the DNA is TGTGCCAGCAGCCTTAACAGGGGTGCGTACGAGCAGTACTTC.

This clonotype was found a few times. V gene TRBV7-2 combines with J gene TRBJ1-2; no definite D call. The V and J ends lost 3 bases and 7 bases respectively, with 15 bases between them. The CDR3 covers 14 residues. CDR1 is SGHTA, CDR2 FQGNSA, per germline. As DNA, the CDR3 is TGTGCCAGCAGCTTGCCCGGACTCGGACGTGGCTACACCTTC. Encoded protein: CASSLPGLGRGYTF.

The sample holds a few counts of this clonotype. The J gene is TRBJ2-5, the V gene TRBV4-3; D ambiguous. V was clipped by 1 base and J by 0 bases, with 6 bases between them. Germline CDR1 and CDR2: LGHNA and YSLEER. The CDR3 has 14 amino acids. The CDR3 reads CASSQGVNQETQYF. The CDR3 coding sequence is TGCGCCAGCAGCCAAGGGGTGAACCAAGAGACCCAGTACTTC.

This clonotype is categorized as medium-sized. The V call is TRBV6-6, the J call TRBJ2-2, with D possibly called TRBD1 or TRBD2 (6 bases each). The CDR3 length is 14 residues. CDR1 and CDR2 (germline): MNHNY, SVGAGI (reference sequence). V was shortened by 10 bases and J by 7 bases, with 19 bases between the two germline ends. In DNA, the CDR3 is TGTGCCACACGACAGGAGGGGGTTGTCGGGGAGCTGTTTTTT. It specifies CATRQEGVVGELFF.

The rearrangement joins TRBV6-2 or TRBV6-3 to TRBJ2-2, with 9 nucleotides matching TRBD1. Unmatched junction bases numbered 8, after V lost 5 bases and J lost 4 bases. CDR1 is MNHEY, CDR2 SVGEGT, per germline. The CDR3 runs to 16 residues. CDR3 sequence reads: CASSPTGTGTTGELFF. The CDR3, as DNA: TGTGCCAGCAGTCCCACCGGGACAGGGACCACCGGGGAGCTGTTTTTT.

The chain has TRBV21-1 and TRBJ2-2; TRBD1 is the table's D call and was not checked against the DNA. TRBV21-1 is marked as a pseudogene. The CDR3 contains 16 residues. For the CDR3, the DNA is TGTGCCAGCAGCACCCATGAAGTCGGGACAGGGGGCCGACTGTTTTTT. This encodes CASSTHEVGTGGRLFF.

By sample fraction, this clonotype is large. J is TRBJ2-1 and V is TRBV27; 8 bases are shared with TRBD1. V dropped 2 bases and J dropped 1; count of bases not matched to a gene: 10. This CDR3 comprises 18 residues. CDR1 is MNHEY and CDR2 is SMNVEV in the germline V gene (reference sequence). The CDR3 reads CASSLALGRGRSYNEQFF. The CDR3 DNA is TGTGCCAGCAGTTTAGCCCTTGGCAGGGGGCGTTCCTACAATGAGCAGTTCTTC.

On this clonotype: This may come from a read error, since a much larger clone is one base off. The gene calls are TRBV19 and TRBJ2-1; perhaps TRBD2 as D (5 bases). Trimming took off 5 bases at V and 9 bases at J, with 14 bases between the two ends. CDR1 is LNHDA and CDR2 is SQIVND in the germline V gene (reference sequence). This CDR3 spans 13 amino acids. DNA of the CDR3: TGTGCCAGTAGTTTCGGCAGCAGCGGTGAGCAGTTCTTC. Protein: CASSFGSSGEQFF.

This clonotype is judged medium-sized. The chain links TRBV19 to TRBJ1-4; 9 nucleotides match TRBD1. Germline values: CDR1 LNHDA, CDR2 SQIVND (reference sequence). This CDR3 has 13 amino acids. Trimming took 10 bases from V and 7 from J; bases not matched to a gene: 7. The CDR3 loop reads CATGTGRGEKLFF. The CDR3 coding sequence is TGTGCCACCGGGACAGGGCGAGGTGAAAAACTGTTTTTT. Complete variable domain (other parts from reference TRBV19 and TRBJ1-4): DGGITQSPKYLFRKEGQNVTLSCEQNLNHDAMYWYRQDPGQGLRLIYYSQIVNDFQKGDIAEGYSVSREKKESFPLTVTSAQKNPTAFYLCATGTGRGEKLFFGSGTQLSVL.

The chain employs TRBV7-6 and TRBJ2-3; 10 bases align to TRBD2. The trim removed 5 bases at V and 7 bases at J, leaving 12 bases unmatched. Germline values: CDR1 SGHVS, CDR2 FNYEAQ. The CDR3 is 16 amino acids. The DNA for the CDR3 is TGTGCCAGCAGCCTTCAAACTAGCGGGACGGGTAATACGCAGTATTTT. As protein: CASSLQTSGTGNTQYF.

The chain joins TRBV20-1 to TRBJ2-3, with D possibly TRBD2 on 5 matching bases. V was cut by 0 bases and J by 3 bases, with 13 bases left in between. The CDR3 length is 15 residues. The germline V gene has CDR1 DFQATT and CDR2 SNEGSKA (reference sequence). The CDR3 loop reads CSAREFASGTDTQYF. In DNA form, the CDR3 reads TGCAGTGCTAGAGAGTTTGCCTCGGGGACAGATACGCAGTATTTT.

CDR3 sequence: CASSKWTSVGDYNEQFF. Here the CDR3 DNA reads TGTGCCAGCAGCAAGTGGACTAGCGTTGGAGACTACAATGAGCAGTTCTTC. The chain joins TRBV5-4 to TRBJ2-1, with 9 positions matching TRBD2. J gave up 3 bases and V 4 bases, and 11 bases lay outside the gene matches. Germline CDR1 SGHNT, CDR2 YYREEE (reference sequence). This CDR3 has 17 residues.

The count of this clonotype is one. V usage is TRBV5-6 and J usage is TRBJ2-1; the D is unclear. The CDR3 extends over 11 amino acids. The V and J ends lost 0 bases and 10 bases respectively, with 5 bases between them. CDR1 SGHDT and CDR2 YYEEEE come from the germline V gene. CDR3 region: CASSLGWEQFF. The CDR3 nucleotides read TGTGCCAGCAGCTTGGGGTGGGAGCAGTTCTTC.